One and the same sample provided the 11 T cell receptor beta chains below, sequenced in a study of beta chain features in type 1 diabetes. Every isolated RNA sample was fully reverse transcribed, so sequencing captured expressed TCRB transcripts. Measured with immunoSEQ multiplex PCR; TCRdb has only the in-frame clones, and not every one. The sample consists of hundreds of thousands of clones, around a sixth of them appearing once. The specimen was naive CD4+ T cells from blood. The source is a man younger than 35 in good health.

The rearrangement uses TRBV5-1 and TRBJ2-1; D not certain. Trimming took 0 bases from V and 4 from J, leaving 14 bases between them. The CDR3 extends over 16 amino acids. Germline V gives CDR1 SGHRS, CDR2 YFSETQ. For the CDR3, the DNA is TGCGCCAGCAGCTTGGAAGGTGGCACCCCGTACAATGAGCAGTTCTTC. As protein: CASSLEGGTPYNEQFF.

V gene TRBV7-3 combines with J gene TRBJ2-7, with 8 nucleotides matching TRBD2. This CDR3 has 15 residues. Germline V gene data show CDR1 as SGHTA and CDR2 as FQGTGA. V gave up 2 bases and J gave up 0 bases; unmatched junction bases: 3. The CDR3 is CASSLERGPSYEQYF. CDR3 in DNA: TGTGCCAGCAGCTTAGAGCGGGGGCCCTCCTACGAGCAGTACTTC.

This clone was picked up a small number of times. The gene calls are TRBV15 and TRBJ1-2; no reliable D call. CDR1 and CDR2 from the germline V gene are LNHNV and YYDKDF (reference sequence). V dropped 5 bases and J dropped 6 bases, with 10 bases sitting between them. There are 12 residues in the CDR3. CDR3 sequence: CATSGWLDGYTF. In DNA form, the CDR3 reads TGTGCCACCAGCGGGTGGTTGGATGGCTACACCTTC. The full variable domain, with the rest looked up from reference TRBV15 and TRBJ1-2, is DAMVIQNPRYQVTQFGKPVTLSCSQTLNHNVMYWYQQKSSQAPKLLFHYYDKDFNNEADTPDNFQSRRPNTSFCFLDIRSPGLGDTAMYLCATSGWLDGYTFGSGTRLTVV.

This chain connects TRBV18 to TRBJ1-1; perhaps TRBD1 as D (5 bases). The CDR3 is 12 amino acids. Germline assignment: CDR1 KGHSH and CDR2 LQKENI. V was pared by 3 bases and J by 8 bases, with 10 bases between. CDR3 in amino acids: CASSPWGREAFF. CDR3 sequence (DNA): TGTGCCAGCTCACCCTGGGGCAGGGAAGCTTTCTTT.

This clone has only a few counts. This chain connects TRBV9 to TRBJ2-5; 11 positions match TRBD2. Germline V gives CDR1 SGDLS, CDR2 YYNGEE. The CDR3 totals 14 residues. Trimming removed 4 bases from V and 2 bases from J; junction bases left unmatched: 1. CDR3 residues: CASSPSGRQETQYF. In nucleotides, the CDR3 is TGTGCCAGCAGCCCTAGCGGGAGGCAAGAGACCCAGTACTTC.

The V gene is TRBV4-3, the J gene TRBJ2-1, with D uncertain. With 6 bases removed from V and 2 bases from J, the gap between germline ends came to 8 bases. This CDR3 is built from 13 residues. The germline CDR1 and CDR2 sequences are LGHNA and YSLEER. Here the CDR3 reads CASSPRTYNEQFF. Here the CDR3 DNA reads TGCGCCAGCAGTCCAAGAACCTACAATGAGCAGTTCTTC.

This clone was seen a few times. The CDR3 is CASSGYPGMGGDEQYF. DNA of the CDR3: TGTGCCAGCAGTGGTTATCCCGGGATGGGGGGCGACGAGCAGTACTTC. The chain is built from TRBV6-1 and TRBJ2-7; tentatively, D is TRBD1 or TRBD2 (6 bases each). Germline values: CDR1 MNHNS, CDR2 SASEGT. This CDR3 comprises 16 residues. V lost 4 bases and J 5 bases, leaving 21 bases between the germline ends.

This clone was counted only a few times. The chain has TRBV27 and TRBJ1-1, with no clear D. Germline V gene lookup returns CDR1 MNHEY and CDR2 SMNVEV (reference sequence). Trimming pared 3 bases from V and 0 bases from J, leaving 5 bases between. The CDR3 runs to 13 residues. In nucleotides, the CDR3 is TGTGCCAGCAGTTTCACGGTGAACACTGAAGCTTTCTTT. This encodes CASSFTVNTEAFF.

The V and J genes are TRBV6-5 and TRBJ2-7; D is unclear. From germline, CDR1 is MNHEY and CDR2 SVGAGI. Trimming removed 5 bases from V and 0 bases from J, with 11 bases in between. CDR3 length equals 14 residues. The CDR3 spells CASSATFSSYEQYF. The CDR3 DNA reads as TGTGCCAGCAGTGCGACTTTTAGCTCCTACGAGCAGTACTTC.

This clone was found a few times. The chain combines TRBV15 with TRBJ2-6; D unclear. With 0 bases removed from V and 2 bases from J, the gap between germline ends came to 8 bases. Germline CDR1 is LNHNV and CDR2 is YYDKDF (reference sequence). CDR3 length equals 16 residues. CDR3 in amino acids: CATSRDITAGANVLTF. CDR3 DNA sequence: TGTGCCACCAGCAGAGATATCACGGCTGGGGCCAACGTCCTGACTTTC. The full variable domain, in which reference TRBV15 and TRBJ2-6 provide the parts outside the CDR3, is DAMVIQNPRYQVTQFGKPVTLSCSQTLNHNVMYWYQQKSSQAPKLLFHYYDKDFNNEADTPDNFQSRRPNTSFCFLDIRSPGLGDTAMYLCATSRDITAGANVLTFGAGSRLTVL.

The genes are TRBV6-5 and TRBJ2-5; 7 bases agree with TRBD2. Trimming cost V 5 bases and J 1 base; bases outside gene matches: 7. Germline-derived CDR1 and CDR2 are MNHEY and SVGAGI. CDR3 length: 15 amino acids. CDR3 protein: CASSRRGGAQETQYF. CDR3 in DNA: TGTGCCAGCAGTAGGAGGGGAGGGGCCCAAGAGACCCAGTACTTC.